A few counts support the clone carrying this T cell receptor (beta chain). Its antigen is unknown. This entry belongs to a study of response to subunit inactivated influenza vaccine. Study results and limitations: Researchers suggested that each seasonal influenza vaccination recruits few new T cells.

V gave up 6 bases and J gave up 7 bases, with 16 bases separating them. This CDR3 has 13 amino acids. Germline CDR1 reads MDHEN; CDR2 reads SYDVKM. A single record per CDR3 protein comes from TCRdb applying MiXCR to the RT-PCR reads. The table records around 850,000 distinct CDR3 sequences, under 20% of them present only once. The source is a man aged 45 to 65 who received an inactivated influenza vaccine. The sequencing here drew on PBMCs from blood, taken 5 days after vaccination. The chain has TRBV28 and TRBJ2-7, with D possibly matching TRBD1 (5 bases). The CDR3: CASRAGSPGEQYF. The CDR3 DNA reads as TGTGCCAGCAGGGCCGGGTCCCCAGGGGAGCAGTACTTC.